The sequence of this T cell receptor (beta chain) was determined in a study of tumor and adjacent non-tumor tissue in lung cancer. Three rounds of nested PCR, following a modified ARM-PCR protocol, produced the TCRbeta library. TCRdb analysed the multiplex PCR reads with MiXCR anew, one entry per CDR3 protein. The data contain tens of thousands of distinct CDR3 sequences, 80% to 90% of them seen just once; the ten biggest clones take up around half. The CDR3 runs 18 residues. Germline loops: CDR1 MGHRA, CDR2 YSYEKL. Germline trimming cut 7 bases from V and 1 base from J; bases unmatched to any gene: 10. The template was RNA from unsorted bulk tissue. The normal lung tissue was taken more than 3 cm from the tumor edge. Of note for this clonotype: A clone one base away is much larger, so this may be a read error.

Sequenced: distant non-tumor lung tissue. The clonotype was recovered from a man in his fifties or sixties with non-small cell lung cancer. The chain is built from TRBV4-1 and TRBJ2-7, with 16 nucleotides matching TRBD2. Here the CDR3 DNA reads TGCGCCAGCACAATAGCGGGACTAGCGGGGGGGAGATCCTACGAGCAGTACTTC. Translated: CASTIAGLAGGRSYEQYF.